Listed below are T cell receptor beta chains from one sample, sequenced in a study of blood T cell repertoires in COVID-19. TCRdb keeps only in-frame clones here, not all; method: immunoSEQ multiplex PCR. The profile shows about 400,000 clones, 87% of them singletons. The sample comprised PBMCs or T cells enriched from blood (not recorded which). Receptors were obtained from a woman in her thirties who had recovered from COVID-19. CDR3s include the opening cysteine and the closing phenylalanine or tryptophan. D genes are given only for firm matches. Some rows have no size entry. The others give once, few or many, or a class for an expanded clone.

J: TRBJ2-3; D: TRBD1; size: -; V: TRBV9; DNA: TGTGCCAGCAGCGCCAGGGGACAGGGAGGGACAGATACGCAGTATTTT; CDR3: CASSARGQGGTDTQYF
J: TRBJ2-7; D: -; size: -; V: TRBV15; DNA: TGTGCCACCAGCAGAGATCTAGGGAGCTCCTACGAGCAGTACTTC; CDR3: CATSRDLGSSYEQYF
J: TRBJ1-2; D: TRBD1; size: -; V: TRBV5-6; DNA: TGTGCCAGCAGCTTGCGGCAGGGGGTCTATGGCTACACCTTC; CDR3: CASSLRQGVYGYTF
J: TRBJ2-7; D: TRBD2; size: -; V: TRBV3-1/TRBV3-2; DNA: TGTGCCAGCAGCGGACTAGCGGGAGGGCACCTCTACGAGCAGTACTTC; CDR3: CASSGLAGGHLYEQYF
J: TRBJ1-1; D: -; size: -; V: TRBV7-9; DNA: TGTGCCAGCAGCTTAAGGCAGGGGCTTTTTATAACTGAAGCTTTCTTT; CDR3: CASSLRQGLFITEAFF
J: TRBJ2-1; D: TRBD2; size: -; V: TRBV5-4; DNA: TGTGCCAGCAGCGTCCTAGCGGGAGCGGGGAATGAGCAGTTCTTC; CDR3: CASSVLAGAGNEQFF
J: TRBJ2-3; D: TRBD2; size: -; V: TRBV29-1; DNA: TGCAGCGTAGCCGGGACTAGCGGGACAGATACGCAGTATTTT; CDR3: CSVAGTSGTDTQYF
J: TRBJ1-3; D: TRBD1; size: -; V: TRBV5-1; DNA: TGCGCCAGCAGTTCGACAGGGCGCTCTGGAAACACCATATATTTT; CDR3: CASSSTGRSGNTIYF
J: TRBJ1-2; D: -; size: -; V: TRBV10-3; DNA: TGTGCCATCAGTGAGTCTGGAGGGATCACTAACTATGGCTACACCTTC; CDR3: CAISESGGITNYGYTF
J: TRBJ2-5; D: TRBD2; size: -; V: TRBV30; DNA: TGTGCCTGGAGCCCGGGGGGGTTGGAAAAGACCCAGTACTTC; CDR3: CAWSPGGLEKTQYF
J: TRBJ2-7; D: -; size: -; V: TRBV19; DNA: TGTGCCAGTAGTATAGTGGGGACGGGGGCCTACGAGCAGTACTTC; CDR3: CASSIVGTGAYEQYF
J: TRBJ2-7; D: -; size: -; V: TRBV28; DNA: TGTGCCAGCAGTTTGAACAGGGTCGGCCACGAGCAGTACTTC; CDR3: CASSLNRVGHEQYF
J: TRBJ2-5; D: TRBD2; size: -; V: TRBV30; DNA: TGTGCCTGGAGTGTACGCCGGGGGGGGGAAGAGACCCAGTACTTC; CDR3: CAWSVRRGGEETQYF
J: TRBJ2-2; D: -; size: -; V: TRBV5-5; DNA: TGTGCCAGCAGCTTGGTGGGCGGGGGCTCCGGGGAGCTGTTTTTT; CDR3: CASSLVGGGSGELFF
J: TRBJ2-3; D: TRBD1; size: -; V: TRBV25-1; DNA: TGTGCCAGCAGGCGAGGGGGCCTGGTGGATACGCAGTATTTT; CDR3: CASRRGGLVDTQYF
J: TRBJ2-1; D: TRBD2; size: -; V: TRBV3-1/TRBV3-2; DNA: TGTGCCAGCAGCCAAGGGTGGCTAGCGGGGGCCACCGGGAGCTCCTACAATGAGCAGTTCTTC; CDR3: CASSQGWLAGATGSSYNEQFF
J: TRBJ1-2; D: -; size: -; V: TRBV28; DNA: TGTGCCAGCAGAAACTCAGGTCCCTTGCGTGGCTACACCTTC; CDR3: CASRNSGPLRGYTF
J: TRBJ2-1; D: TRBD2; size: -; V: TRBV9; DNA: TGTGCCAGCAGCCCCAGCGGGGGGGCCTACAATGAGCAGTTCTTC; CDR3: CASSPSGGAYNEQFF
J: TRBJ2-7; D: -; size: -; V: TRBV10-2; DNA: TGCGCCAGCAGTGAGTTAGCCGGCAATCGGGAGCAGTACTTC; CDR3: CASSELAGNREQYF
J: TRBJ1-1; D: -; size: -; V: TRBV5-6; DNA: TGTGCCAGCAGCTGGGGTTGGGGAGCTGAAGCTTTCTTT; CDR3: CASSWGWGAEAFF
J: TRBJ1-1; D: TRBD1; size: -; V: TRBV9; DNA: TGTGCCAGCAGCGTAGTCAGTGGGACAGCGGTATTGGGGGGCACTGAAGCTTTCTTT; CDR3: CASSVVSGTAVLGGTEAFF
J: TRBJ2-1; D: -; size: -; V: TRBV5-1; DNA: TGCGCCAGCAGCCACGGGACTTTCTACAATGAGCAGTTCTTC; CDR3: CASSHGTFYNEQFF
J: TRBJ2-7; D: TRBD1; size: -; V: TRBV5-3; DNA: TGTGCCAGAAGGCCGGGACAGGCGGCCTCCTACGAGCAGTACTTC; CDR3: CARRPGQAASYEQYF
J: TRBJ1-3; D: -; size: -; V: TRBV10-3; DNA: TGTGCCATCAGTGAAAACATGGGAGGTTACTCTGGAAACACCATATATTTT; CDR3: CAISENMGGYSGNTIYF
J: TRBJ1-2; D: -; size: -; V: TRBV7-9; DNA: TGTGCCAGCAGCTTAGGGCAGTCGAACTATGGCTACACCTTC; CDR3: CASSLGQSNYGYTF
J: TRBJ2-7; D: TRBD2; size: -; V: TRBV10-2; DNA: TGCGCCAGCAGTGAAGGGACTAGAACCTACGAGCAGTACTTC; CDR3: CASSEGTRTYEQYF
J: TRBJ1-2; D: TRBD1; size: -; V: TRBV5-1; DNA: TGCGCCAGCAGCCTAACAGGGGAAGGGGGAAGCGGCTACACCTTC; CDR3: CASSLTGEGGSGYTF
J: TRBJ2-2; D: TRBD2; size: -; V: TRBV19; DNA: TGTGCCAGTAGCAGGACTAGCGGGAGGGTGAACACCGGGGAGCTGTTTTTT; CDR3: CASSRTSGRVNTGELFF
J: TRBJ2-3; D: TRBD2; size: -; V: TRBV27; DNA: TGTGCCAGCAGTGGGGCGGCCTTAGCGGGAGGCACAGATACGCAGTATTTT; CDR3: CASSGAALAGGTDTQYF
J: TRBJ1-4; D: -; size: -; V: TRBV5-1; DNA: TGCGCCAGCAGCCCCGCCTCACAGGCAACTAATGAAAAACTGTTTTTT; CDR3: CASSPASQATNEKLFF
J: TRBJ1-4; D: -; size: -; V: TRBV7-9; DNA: TGTGCCAGCAGCTTGGGGCCGACAACTAATGAAAAACTGTTTTTT; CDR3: CASSLGPTTNEKLFF
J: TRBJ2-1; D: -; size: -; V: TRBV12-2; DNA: TGTGCAAGTCGCTTATTTCGGAGAGATGAGCAGTTCTTC; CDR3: CASRLFRRDEQFF
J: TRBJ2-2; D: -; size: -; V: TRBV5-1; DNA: TGCGCCAGCAGCTTAGGGGCTCATGCGAACACCGGGGAGCTGTTTTTT; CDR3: CASSLGAHANTGELFF
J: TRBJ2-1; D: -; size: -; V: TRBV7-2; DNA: TGTGCCAGCAGCTTAGAAGAGACCTACAATGAGCAGTTCTTC; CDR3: CASSLEETYNEQFF
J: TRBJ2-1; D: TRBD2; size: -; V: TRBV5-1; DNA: TGCGCCAGCAGCTTGGCCACTAGCGGCTCCTACAATGAGCAGTTCTTC; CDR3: CASSLATSGSYNEQFF
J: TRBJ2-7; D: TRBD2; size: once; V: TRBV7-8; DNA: TGTGCCAGCAGCCGAGGGACTAGCAGGCCCTACGAGCAGTACTTC; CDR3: CASSRGTSRPYEQYF
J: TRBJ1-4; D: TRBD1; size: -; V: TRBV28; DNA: TGTGCCAGCAGGCCGGGACAGGGCGGAAAGGAAAAACTGTTTTTT; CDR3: CASRPGQGGKEKLFF
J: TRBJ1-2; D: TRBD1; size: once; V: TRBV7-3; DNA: TGTGCCAGCAGCGCGGGGACAGGCTATGGCTACACCTTC; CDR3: CASSAGTGYGYTF
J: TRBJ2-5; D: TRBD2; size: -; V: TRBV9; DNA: TGTGCCAGCAGCGTAGCCGGGGGGGCGAGGGAGACCCAGTACTTC; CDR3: CASSVAGGARETQYF
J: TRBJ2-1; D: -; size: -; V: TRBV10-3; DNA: TGTGCCATCAGGGACACTTTGGATGAGCAGTTCTTC; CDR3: CAIRDTLDEQFF
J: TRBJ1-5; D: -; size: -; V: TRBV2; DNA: TGTGCCAGCACAGGCCCTGGCAATCAGCCCCAGCATTTT; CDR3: CASTGPGNQPQHF
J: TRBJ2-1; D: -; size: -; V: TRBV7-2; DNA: TGTGCCAGCAGCCCCTATGGTTCCAATGAGCAGTTCTTC; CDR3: CASSPYGSNEQFF
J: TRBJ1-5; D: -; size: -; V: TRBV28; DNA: TGTGCCAGCAGACAGGACAGCTTGAATCAGCCCCAGCATTTT; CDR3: CASRQDSLNQPQHF
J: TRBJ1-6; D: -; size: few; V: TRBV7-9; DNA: TGTGCCAGCAGCTTAGGTTATGCACCCCTCCACTTT; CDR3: CASSLGYAPLHF
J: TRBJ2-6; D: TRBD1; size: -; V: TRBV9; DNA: TGTGCCAGCAGCGACCGGGACAGGGGAGCCGGGGCCAACGTCCTGACTTTC; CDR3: CASSDRDRGAGANVLTF
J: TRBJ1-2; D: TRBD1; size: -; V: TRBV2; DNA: TGTGCCAGCAGCTCCGACAGGGCCGGCTATGGCTACACCTTC; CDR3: CASSSDRAGYGYTF
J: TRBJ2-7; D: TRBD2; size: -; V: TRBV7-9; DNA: TGTGCCAGCAGCCCTTATTTAGAAGACGGACTAGGGCAGTACTTC; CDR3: CASSPYLEDGLGQYF
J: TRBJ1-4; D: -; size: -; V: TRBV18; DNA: TGTGCCAGCTCACCACGGACAGAGATAAATGAAAAACTGTTTTTT; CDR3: CASSPRTEINEKLFF
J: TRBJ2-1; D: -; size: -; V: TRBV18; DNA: TGTGCCAGCTCACCACCCGGAGACAATGAGCAGTTCTTC; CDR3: CASSPPGDNEQFF
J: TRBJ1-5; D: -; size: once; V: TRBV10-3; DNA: TGTGCCATCAGTGAGTCGCCGACAGCCCATAGCAATCAGCCCCAGCATTTT; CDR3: CAISESPTAHSNQPQHF
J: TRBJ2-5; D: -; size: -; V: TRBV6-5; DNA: TGTGCCAGCAGGCCCCCGACAGGCTTTGGAGAGACCCAGTACTTC; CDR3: CASRPPTGFGETQYF
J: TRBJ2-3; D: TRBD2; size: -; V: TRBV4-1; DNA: TGCGCCAGCAGCCAGACTAGCGGGCCTAATACGCAGTATTTT; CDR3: CASSQTSGPNTQYF